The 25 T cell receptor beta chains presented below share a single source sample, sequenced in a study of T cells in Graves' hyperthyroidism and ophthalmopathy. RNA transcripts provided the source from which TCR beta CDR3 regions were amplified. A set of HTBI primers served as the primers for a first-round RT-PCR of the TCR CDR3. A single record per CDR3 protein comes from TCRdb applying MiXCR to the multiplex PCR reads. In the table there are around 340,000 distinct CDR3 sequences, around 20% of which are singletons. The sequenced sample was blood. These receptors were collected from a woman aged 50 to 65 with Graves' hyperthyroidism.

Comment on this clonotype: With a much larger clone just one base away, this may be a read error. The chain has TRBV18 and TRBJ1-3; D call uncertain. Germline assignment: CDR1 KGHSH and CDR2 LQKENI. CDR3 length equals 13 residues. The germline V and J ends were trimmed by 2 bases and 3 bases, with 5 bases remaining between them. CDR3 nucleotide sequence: TGTGCCAGCTCACCAGGGGTTGGAAACACCATATATTTT. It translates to CASSPGVGNTIYF.

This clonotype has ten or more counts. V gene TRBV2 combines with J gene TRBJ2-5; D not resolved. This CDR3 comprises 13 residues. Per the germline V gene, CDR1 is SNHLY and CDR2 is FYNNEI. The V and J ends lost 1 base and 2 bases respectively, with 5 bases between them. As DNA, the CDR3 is TGTGCCAGCAGTGAAGTTTTTCAAGAGACCCAGTACTTC. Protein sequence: CASSEVFQETQYF. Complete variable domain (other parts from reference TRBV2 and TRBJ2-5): EPEVTQTPSHQVTQMGQEVILRCVPISNHLYFYWYRQILGQKVEFLVSFYNNEISEKSEIFDDQFSVERPDGSNFTLKIRSTKLEDSAMYFCASSEVFQETQYFGPGTRLLVL.

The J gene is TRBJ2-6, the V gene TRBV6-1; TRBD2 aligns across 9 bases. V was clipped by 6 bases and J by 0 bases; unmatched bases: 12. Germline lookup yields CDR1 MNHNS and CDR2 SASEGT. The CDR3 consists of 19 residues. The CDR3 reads CASSRTSGYSSSGANVLTF. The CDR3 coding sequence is TGTGCCAGCAGCCGTACTAGCGGGTACTCGAGCTCTGGGGCCAACGTCCTGACTTTC.

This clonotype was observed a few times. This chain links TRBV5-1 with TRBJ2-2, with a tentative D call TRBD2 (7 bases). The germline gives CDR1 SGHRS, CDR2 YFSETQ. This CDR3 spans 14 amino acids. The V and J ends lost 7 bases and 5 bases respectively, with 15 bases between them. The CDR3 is CASQGRGRTGELFF. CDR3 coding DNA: TGCGCCAGCCAGGGGCGGGGGCGGACCGGGGAGCTGTTTTTT.

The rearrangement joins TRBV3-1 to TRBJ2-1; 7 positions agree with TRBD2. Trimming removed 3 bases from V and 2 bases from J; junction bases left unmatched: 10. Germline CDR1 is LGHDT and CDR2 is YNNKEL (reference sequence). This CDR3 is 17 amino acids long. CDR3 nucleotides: TGTGCCAGCAGCCAGGGCCTAGCGGCTAAAGCCTACAATGAGCAGTTCTTC. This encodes CASSQGLAAKAYNEQFF.

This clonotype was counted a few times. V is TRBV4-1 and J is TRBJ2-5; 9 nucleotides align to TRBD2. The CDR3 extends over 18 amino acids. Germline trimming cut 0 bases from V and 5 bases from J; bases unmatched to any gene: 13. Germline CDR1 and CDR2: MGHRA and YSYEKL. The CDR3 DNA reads TGCGCCAGCAGCCAAGAAGGGGTTGCGGGGGGGCTTATCGAGACCCAGTACTTC. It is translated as CASSQEGVAGGLIETQYF.

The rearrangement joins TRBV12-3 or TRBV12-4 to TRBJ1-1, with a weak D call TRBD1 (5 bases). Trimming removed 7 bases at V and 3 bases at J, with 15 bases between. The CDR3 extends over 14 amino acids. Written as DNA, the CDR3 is TGTGCCAGCACCCTACAACGGGGGGACACTGAAGCTTTCTTT. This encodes CASTLQRGDTEAFF.

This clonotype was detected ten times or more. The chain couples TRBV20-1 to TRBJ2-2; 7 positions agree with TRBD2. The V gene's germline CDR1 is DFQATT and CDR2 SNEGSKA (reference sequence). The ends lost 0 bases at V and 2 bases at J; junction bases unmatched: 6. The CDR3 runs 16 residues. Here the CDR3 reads CSARDRKRGNTGELFF. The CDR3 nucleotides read TGCAGTGCTAGAGATAGGAAGCGGGGAAACACCGGGGAGCTGTTTTTT.

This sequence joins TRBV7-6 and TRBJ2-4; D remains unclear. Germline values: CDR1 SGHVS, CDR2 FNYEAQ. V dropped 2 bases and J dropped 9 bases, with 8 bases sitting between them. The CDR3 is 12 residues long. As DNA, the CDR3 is TGTGCCAGCAGCTTACAATCGGGCATTCAGTACTTC. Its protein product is CASSLQSGIQYF.

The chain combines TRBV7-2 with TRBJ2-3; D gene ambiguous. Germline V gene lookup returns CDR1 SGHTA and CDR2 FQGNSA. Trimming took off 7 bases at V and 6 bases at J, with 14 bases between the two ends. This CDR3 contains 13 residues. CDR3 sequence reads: CASTPPPGDTQYF. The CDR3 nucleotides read TGTGCCAGCACACCCCCCCCCGGGGATACGCAGTATTTT.

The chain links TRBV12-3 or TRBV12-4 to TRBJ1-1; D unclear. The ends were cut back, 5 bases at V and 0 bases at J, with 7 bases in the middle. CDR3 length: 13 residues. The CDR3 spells CASSAYMNTEAFF. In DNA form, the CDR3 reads TGTGCCAGCAGTGCATACATGAACACTGAAGCTTTCTTT.

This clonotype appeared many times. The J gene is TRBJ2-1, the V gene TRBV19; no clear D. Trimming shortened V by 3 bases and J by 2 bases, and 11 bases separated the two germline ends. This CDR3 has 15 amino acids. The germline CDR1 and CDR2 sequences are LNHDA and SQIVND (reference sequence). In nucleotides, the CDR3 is TGTGCCAGTAGTATGTCCGAAGGAACCTACAATGAGCAGTTCTTC. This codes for CASSMSEGTYNEQFF.

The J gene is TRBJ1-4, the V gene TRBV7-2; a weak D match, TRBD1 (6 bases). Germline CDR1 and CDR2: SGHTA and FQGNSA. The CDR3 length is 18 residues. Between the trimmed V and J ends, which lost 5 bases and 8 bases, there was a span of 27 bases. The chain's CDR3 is CASSAWGQGESPGEKLFF. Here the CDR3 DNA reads TGTGCCAGCAGCGCTTGGGGGCAGGGAGAATCCCCAGGCGAAAAACTGTTTTTT.

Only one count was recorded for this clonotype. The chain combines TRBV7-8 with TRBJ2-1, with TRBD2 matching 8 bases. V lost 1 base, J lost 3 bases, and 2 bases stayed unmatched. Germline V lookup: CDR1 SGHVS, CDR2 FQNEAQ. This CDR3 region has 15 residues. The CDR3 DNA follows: TGTGCCAGCAGCTTAGAACTAGCGGACTACAATGAGCAGTTCTTC. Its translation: CASSLELADYNEQFF.

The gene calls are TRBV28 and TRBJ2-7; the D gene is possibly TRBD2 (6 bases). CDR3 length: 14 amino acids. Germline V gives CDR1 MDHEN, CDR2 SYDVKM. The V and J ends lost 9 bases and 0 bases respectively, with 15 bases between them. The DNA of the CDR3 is TGTGCCAGTAAAAGTGGCGGGATCTCCTACGAGCAGTACTTC. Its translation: CASKSGGISYEQYF. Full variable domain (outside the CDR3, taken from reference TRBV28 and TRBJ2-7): DVKVTQSSRYLVKRTGEKVFLECVQDMDHENMFWYRQDPGLGLRLIYFSYDVKMKEKGDIPEGYSVSREKKERFSLILESASTNQTSMYLCASKSGGISYEQYFGPGTRLTVT.

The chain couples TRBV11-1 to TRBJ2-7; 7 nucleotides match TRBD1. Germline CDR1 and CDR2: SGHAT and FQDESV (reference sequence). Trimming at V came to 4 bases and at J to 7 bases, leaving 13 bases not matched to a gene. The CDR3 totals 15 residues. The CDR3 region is CASSSSTGSRMEQYF. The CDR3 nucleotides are TGTGCCAGCAGCTCGTCGACAGGGTCCAGGATGGAGCAGTACTTC.

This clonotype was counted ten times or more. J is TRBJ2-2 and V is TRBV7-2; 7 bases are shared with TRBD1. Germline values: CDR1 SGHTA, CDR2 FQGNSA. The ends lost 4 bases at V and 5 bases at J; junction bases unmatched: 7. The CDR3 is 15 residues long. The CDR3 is CASSSNRGRTGELFF. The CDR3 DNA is TGTGCCAGCAGCTCGAACAGGGGTCGGACCGGGGAGCTGTTTTTT.

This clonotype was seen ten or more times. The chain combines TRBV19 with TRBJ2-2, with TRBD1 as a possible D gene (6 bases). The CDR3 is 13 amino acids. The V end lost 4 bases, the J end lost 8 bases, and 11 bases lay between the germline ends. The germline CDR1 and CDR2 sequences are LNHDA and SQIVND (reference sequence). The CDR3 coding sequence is TGTGCCAGTAGTAAACAGGGCTATGGGGAGCTGTTTTTT. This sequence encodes CASSKQGYGELFF.

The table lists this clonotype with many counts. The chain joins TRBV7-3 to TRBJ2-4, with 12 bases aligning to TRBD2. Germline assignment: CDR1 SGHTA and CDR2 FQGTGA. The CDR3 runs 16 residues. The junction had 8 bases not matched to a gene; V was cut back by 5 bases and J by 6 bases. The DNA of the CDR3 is TGTGCCAGCAGCCCCTCTAGCGGGAGGGAAGTAAACATTCAGTACTTC. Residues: CASSPSSGREVNIQYF.

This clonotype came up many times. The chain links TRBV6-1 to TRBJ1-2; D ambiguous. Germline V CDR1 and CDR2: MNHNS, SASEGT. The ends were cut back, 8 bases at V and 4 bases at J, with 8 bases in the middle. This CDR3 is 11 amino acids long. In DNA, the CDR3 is TGTGCCAGCGAGGATACCTATGGCTACACCTTC. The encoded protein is CASEDTYGYTF.

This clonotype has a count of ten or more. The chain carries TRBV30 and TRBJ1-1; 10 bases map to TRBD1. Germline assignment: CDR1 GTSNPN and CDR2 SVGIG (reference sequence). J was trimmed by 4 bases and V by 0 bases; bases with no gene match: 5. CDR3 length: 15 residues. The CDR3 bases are TGTGCCTGGAGTGTAGGGGGACAGGGGAGCACTGAAGCTTTCTTT. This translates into CAWSVGGQGSTEAFF.

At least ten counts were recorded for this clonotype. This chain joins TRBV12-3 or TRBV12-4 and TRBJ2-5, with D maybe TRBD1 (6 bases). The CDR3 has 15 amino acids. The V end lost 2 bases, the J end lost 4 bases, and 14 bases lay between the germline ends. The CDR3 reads CASSLTGTPGETQYF. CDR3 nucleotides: TGTGCCAGCAGTTTAACAGGGACGCCAGGAGAGACCCAGTACTTC.

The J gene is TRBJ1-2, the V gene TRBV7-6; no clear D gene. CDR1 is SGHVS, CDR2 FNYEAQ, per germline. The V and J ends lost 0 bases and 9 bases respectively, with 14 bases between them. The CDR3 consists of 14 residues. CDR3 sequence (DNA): TGTGCCAGCAGCTTAGCAGGGCGGTCCAAGAGCTACACCTTC. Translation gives CASSLAGRSKSYTF.

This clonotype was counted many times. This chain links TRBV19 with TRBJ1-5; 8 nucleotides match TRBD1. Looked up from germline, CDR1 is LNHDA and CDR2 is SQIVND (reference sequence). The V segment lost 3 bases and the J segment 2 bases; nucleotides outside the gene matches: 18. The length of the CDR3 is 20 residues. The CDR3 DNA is TGTGCCAGTAGTATGCCGCGTCCCGGGACAGGAAAAACGGGCAATCAGCCCCAGCATTTT. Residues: CASSMPRPGTGKTGNQPQHF.

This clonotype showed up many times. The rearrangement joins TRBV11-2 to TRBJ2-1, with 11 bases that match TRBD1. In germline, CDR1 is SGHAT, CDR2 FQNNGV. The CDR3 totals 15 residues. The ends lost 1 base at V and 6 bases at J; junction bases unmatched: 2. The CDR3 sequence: CASSLVGTGGNEQFF. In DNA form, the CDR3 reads TGTGCCAGCAGCTTAGTTGGGACAGGGGGCAATGAGCAGTTCTTC.